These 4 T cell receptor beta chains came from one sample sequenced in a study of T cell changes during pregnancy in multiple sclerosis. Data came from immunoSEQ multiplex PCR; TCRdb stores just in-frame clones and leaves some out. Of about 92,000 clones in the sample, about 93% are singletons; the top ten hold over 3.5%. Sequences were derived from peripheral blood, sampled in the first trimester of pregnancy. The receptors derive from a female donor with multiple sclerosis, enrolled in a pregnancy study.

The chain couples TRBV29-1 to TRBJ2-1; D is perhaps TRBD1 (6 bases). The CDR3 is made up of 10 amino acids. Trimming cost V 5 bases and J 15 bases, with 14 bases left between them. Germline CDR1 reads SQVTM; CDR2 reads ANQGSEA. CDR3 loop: CSVRRQDLFF. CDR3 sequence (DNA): TGCAGCGTTCGCCGACAGGACTTGTTCTTC.

The CDR3 DNA is TGTGCCAGCTCACCCTTACAGGAGACCGGGGAGCTGTTTTTT. Translated: CASSPLQETGELFF. The genes are TRBV18 and TRBJ2-2, with D perhaps TRBD1 (5 bases). The CDR3 spans 14 residues. Germline CDR1 is KGHSH and CDR2 is LQKENI. Trimming pared 3 bases from V and 5 bases from J, leaving 10 bases between.

This CDR3 reads CAWSVGGQKETQYF. The CDR3 nucleotides read TGTGCCTGGAGTGTTGGAGGACAGAAAGAGACCCAGTACTTC. V gene TRBV30 combines with J gene TRBJ2-5, with a weak D call TRBD1 (6 bases). This CDR3 has 14 residues. The V gene's germline CDR1 is GTSNPN and CDR2 SVGIG (reference sequence). Deletions cut 0 bases from V and 3 bases from J, with 11 bases between.

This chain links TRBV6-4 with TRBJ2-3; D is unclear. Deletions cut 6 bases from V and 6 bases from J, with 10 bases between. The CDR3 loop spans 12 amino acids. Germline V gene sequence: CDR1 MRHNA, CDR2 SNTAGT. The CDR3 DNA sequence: TGTGCCAGCAGCCGACTGGTGGATACGCAGTATTTT. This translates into CASSRLVDTQYF.